These 23 T cell receptor beta chains were sequenced from one sample in a study of shared clonotypes between healthy human individuals. Libraries were prepared by immunoSEQ multiplex PCR; TCRdb keeps only in-frame clonotypes and omits some of them. The table shows 2 million to 2.5 million clones, with 80% to 95% occurring only once. Specimen: naive CD4+ T cells from PBMCs. Subset noted: CD45RA+ positively selected. The receptors originated from a young man in good health. Some clones in this sample may be carry-over from other donors' samples.

This rearrangement joins TRBV29-1 to TRBJ1-1; no firm D call. The germline gives CDR1 SQVTM, CDR2 ANQGSEA. Trimming removed 4 bases from V and 7 bases from J, with 16 bases in between. The CDR3 is 13 amino acids. DNA of the CDR3: TGCAGCGTTGGGACCCCCGCGCCTGGTGAAGCTTTCTTT. Translating gives CSVGTPAPGEAFF.

The table lists this clone with a count of one. This sequence joins TRBV6-5 and TRBJ2-7, with no clear D. Germline lookup yields CDR1 MNHEY and CDR2 SVGAGI. The CDR3 has 12 amino acids. Trimming stripped 5 bases from V and 4 bases from J, with 9 bases between. The CDR3 sequence: CASSPTAYEQYF. The CDR3 nucleotides are TGTGCCAGCAGTCCGACTGCGTACGAGCAGTACTTC.

The V and J genes are TRBV9 and TRBJ1-4, with D possibly matching TRBD1 (6 bases). V gave up 3 bases and J gave up 11 bases, with 17 bases separating them. The CDR3 length is 14 residues. Germline lookup yields CDR1 SGDLS and CDR2 YYNGEE. CDR3 sequence (DNA): TGTGCCAGCAGCGAACAGGGCAAGGACGTGAAACTGTTTTTT. Translation: CASSEQGKDVKLFF.

The J gene is TRBJ2-7, the V gene TRBV10-3; 9 nucleotides match TRBD1. Germline CDR1 reads ENHRY; CDR2 reads SYGVKD. The length of the CDR3 is 16 residues. V was clipped by 5 bases and J by 2 bases; unmatched bases: 10. Written as DNA, the CDR3 is TGTGCCATCAGTCCCACGGGGGGACAGGGTACCTACGAGCAGTACTTC. It specifies CAISPTGGQGTYEQYF.

Of note for this clone: This sample includes further DNA sequences coding for the same CDR3. The chain links TRBV11-3 to TRBJ2-3, with D hard to call. The CDR3 is 12 amino acids. Germline CDR1 reads SGHNT; CDR2 reads YENEEA. V shed 0 bases and J shed 4 bases, with 2 bases lying between them. As DNA, the CDR3 is TGTGCCAGCAGCTTAGATCCAGATACGCAGTATTTT. Protein sequence: CASSLDPDTQYF.

This clone was recorded once. The rearrangement links TRBV7-2 to TRBJ1-6; D is undetermined. The CDR3 contains 15 residues. Germline assignment: CDR1 SGHTA and CDR2 FQGNSA. Trimming shortened V by 1 base and J by 9 bases, and 13 bases separated the two germline ends. CDR3 sequence reads: CASSLGTIRFSPLHF. For the CDR3, the DNA is TGTGCCAGCAGCTTAGGGACGATCCGGTTTTCACCCCTCCACTTT.

The chain carries TRBV4-2 and TRBJ2-5, with 9 positions matching TRBD2. Germline V gives CDR1 LGHNA, CDR2 YNFKEQ. V trimming: 4 bases; J trimming: 5 bases; junction bases outside the gene matches: 8. The CDR3 is 15 amino acids. The CDR3 nucleotides are TGTGCCAGCAGCCGGCGGGAGGGCATTGGGGAGACCCAGTACTTC. It translates to CASSRREGIGETQYF.

This chain connects TRBV15 to TRBJ2-7, with D perhaps matching TRBD1 or TRBD2 (5 bases each). Germline CDR1 and CDR2: LNHNV and YYDKDF (reference sequence). The CDR3 runs to 14 residues. V lost 3 bases and J lost 2, with 11 bases in between. This CDR3 reads CATSSPGTTYEQYF. The CDR3 region has the DNA TGTGCCACCAGCAGTCCTGGGACCACCTACGAGCAGTACTTC.

Points on this clone: A read error may produce the germline difference seen at one junction end. This chain joins TRBV15 and TRBJ1-5; D is uncertain. CDR1 LNHNV and CDR2 YYDKDF come from the germline V gene (reference sequence). The CDR3 totals 13 residues. CDR3 sequence: CATSSGPNRPQHF. Here the CDR3 DNA reads TGTGCCACCAGCAGCGGCCCCAATCGGCCCCAGCATTTT. Variable domain in full (rest from reference TRBV15 and TRBJ1-5): DAMVIQNPRYQVTQFGKPVTLSCSQTLNHNVMYWYQQKSSQAPKLLFHYYDKDFNNEADTPDNFQSRRPNTSFCFLDIRSPGLGDTAMYLCATSSGPNRPQHFGDGTRLSIL.

The rearrangement joins TRBV9 to TRBJ2-1; D is ambiguous. Deletions cut 0 bases from V and 3 bases from J, with 7 bases between. The germline V gene has CDR1 SGDLS and CDR2 YYNGEE. The CDR3 sequence is 14 residues long. CDR3 sequence (DNA): TGTGCCAGCAGCGTAGACAACTACTACAATGAGCAGTTCTTC. As protein: CASSVDNYYNEQFF.

The sample holds one count of this clone. CDR3 in DNA: TGCGCCAGCAGCGCCGGCGGTCGTTCTGGCTACACCTTC. Its protein product is CASSAGGRSGYTF. This chain joins TRBV5-1 and TRBJ1-2; no clear D. In germline, CDR1 is SGHRS, CDR2 YFSETQ. The V and J ends lost 4 bases and 7 bases respectively, with 14 bases between them. This CDR3 has 13 amino acids.

The chain has TRBV7-3 and TRBJ2-2; D uncertain. Per the germline V gene, CDR1 is SGHTA and CDR2 is FQGTGA. CDR3 length equals 16 residues. Trimming removed 2 bases at V and 0 bases at J, with 10 bases between. In DNA, the CDR3 is TGTGCCAGCAGCTTATACGCTACCACGAACACCGGGGAGCTGTTTTTT. Amino acids: CASSLYATTNTGELFF.

Notes on this clone: Other DNA variants within this sample encode the same CDR3. The rearrangement uses TRBV18 and TRBJ2-7; TRBD2 matches 11 bases. The CDR3 has 15 amino acids. V lost 3 bases to trimming and J lost 2 bases; unmatched junction nucleotides: 3. Germline V gene data show CDR1 as KGHSH and CDR2 as LQKENI. The CDR3 DNA reads as TGTGCCAGCTCACCCAGACTAGCGGGACCCTACGAGCAGTACTTC. It is translated as CASSPRLAGPYEQYF.

This sequence joins TRBV6-6 and TRBJ2-1; TRBD2 aligns across 9 bases. This CDR3 is 15 amino acids long. Trimming cost V 5 bases and J 8 bases; bases outside gene matches: 10. In germline, CDR1 is MNHNY, CDR2 SVGAGI (reference sequence). In nucleotides, the CDR3 is TGTGCCAGCAGTGGTGGGACTAGCCTAATGGATGAGCAGTTCTTC. It specifies CASSGGTSLMDEQFF.

The chain combines TRBV5-4 with TRBJ1-2; D unclear. CDR1 SGHNT and CDR2 YYREEE come from the germline V gene (reference sequence). CDR3 length: 13 residues. Trimming took off 7 bases at V and 6 bases at J, with 16 bases between the two ends. This chain's CDR3 is CASGRSPLDGYTF. The DNA for the CDR3 is TGTGCCAGCGGTCGGTCCCCCTTGGATGGCTACACCTTC.

CDR3 protein: CASSARPGTSDYEQYF. Here the CDR3 DNA reads TGTGCCAGCAGCGCCAGACCCGGGACTAGCGACTACGAGCAGTACTTC. V and J are TRBV9 and TRBJ2-7; TRBD2 agrees at 10 bases. V lost 3 bases, J lost 3 bases, and 9 bases stayed unmatched. Looked up from germline, CDR1 is SGDLS and CDR2 is YYNGEE. This CDR3 spans 16 amino acids.

The J gene is TRBJ2-1, the V gene TRBV6-5, with unresolved D. CDR3 size: 16 residues. V was clipped by 2 bases and J by 8 bases, with 19 bases between them. Germline V gene sequence: CDR1 MNHEY, CDR2 SVGAGI. The DNA for the CDR3 is TGTGCCAGCAGTTACCAGGCCAGTAATCCGATCGATGAGCAGTTCTTC. Amino acid sequence: CASSYQASNPIDEQFF.

The chain is built from TRBV5-4 and TRBJ2-6, with D maybe TRBD1 (5 bases). This CDR3 is 18 amino acids long. From germline, CDR1 is SGHNT and CDR2 YYREEE (reference sequence). V dropped 0 bases and J dropped 0 bases, with 13 bases sitting between them. The CDR3 is CASSLGGRVSSGANVLTF. CDR3 DNA: TGTGCCAGCAGCTTGGGTGGCAGGGTTAGCTCTGGGGCCAACGTCCTGACTTTC.

V is TRBV7-6 and J is TRBJ2-5; possibly TRBD2 for D (5 bases). The CDR3 consists of 15 residues. V lost 1 base and J lost 4, with 13 bases in between. The germline gives CDR1 SGHVS, CDR2 FNYEAQ. The CDR3 sequence is CASSLGGRGGETQYF. DNA of the CDR3: TGTGCCAGCAGCTTAGGTGGGAGAGGAGGAGAGACCCAGTACTTC.

The V call is TRBV13, the J call TRBJ2-5; 11 positions agree with TRBD2. Germline CDR1 PRHDT, CDR2 FYEKMQ (reference sequence). CDR3 length equals 18 residues. The J segment lost 1 base and the V segment lost 1 base, leaving 8 bases of the junction unmatched. The CDR3 DNA reads as TGTGCCAGCAGCTTAGTAGGACTAGCGGGCAACGCCCAAGAGACCCAGTACTTC. Translation: CASSLVGLAGNAQETQYF.

This chain uses TRBV5-1 with TRBJ2-7; D possibly corresponds to TRBD1 (5 bases). The CDR3 has 13 residues. Trimming pared 4 bases from V and 0 bases from J, leaving 8 bases between. Germline V gene data show CDR1 as SGHRS and CDR2 as YFSETQ. The CDR3 loop is CASSLTVSYEQYF. As DNA, the CDR3 is TGCGCCAGCAGCCTGACAGTCTCCTACGAGCAGTACTTC.

Comments on this clone: The same CDR3 also results from other DNA sequences found in this sample. The chain links TRBV19 to TRBJ2-1; 13 bases align to TRBD2. J lost 5 bases, V lost 4 bases, and 2 bases had no gene match. Per the germline V gene, CDR1 is LNHDA and CDR2 is SQIVND (reference sequence). CDR3 length: 15 residues. The CDR3 bases are TGTGCCAGTAGTACCGGACTAGCGGGAGACAATGAGCAGTTCTTC. This codes for CASSTGLAGDNEQFF.

V gene TRBV21-1 combines with J gene TRBJ2-7; no check of the table's D call, TRBD1, against the DNA was made. TRBV21-1 corresponds to a pseudogene. The CDR3 contains 14 residues. CDR3 amino acids: CASSRGGQGSEQYF. The DNA for the CDR3 is TGTGCCAGCAGCCGAGGTGGACAGGGTTCCGAGCAGTACTTC.